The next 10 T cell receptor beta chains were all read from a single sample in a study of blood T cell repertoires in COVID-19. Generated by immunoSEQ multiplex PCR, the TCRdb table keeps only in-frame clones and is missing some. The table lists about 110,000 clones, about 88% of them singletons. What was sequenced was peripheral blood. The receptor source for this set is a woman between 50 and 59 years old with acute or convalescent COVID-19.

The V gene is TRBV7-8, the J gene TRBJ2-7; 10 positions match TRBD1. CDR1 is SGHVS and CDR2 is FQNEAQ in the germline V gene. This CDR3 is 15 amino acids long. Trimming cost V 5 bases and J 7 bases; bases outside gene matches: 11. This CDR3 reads CASSVSGTGAVEQYF. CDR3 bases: TGTGCCAGCAGCGTATCCGGGACAGGGGCAGTTGAGCAGTACTTC. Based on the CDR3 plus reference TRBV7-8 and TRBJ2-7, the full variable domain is GAGVSQSPRYKVAKRGQDVALRCDPISGHVSLFWYQQALGQGPEFLTYFQNEAQLDKSGLPSDRFFAERPEGSVSTLKIQRTQQEDSAVYLCASSVSGTGAVEQYFGPGTRLTVT.

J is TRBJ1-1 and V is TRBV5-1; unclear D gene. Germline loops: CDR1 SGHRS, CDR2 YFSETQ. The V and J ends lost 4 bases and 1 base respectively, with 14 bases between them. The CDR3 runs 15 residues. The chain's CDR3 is CASSPTAGKNTEAFF. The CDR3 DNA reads TGCGCCAGCAGCCCCACGGCAGGAAAGAACACTGAAGCTTTCTTT.

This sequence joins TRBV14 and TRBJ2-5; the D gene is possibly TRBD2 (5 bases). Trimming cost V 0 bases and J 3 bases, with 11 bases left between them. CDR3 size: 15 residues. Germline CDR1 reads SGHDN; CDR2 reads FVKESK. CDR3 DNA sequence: TGTGCCAGCAGCCAAGACGGGAAGGGAAAAGAGACCCAGTACTTC. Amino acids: CASSQDGKGKETQYF.

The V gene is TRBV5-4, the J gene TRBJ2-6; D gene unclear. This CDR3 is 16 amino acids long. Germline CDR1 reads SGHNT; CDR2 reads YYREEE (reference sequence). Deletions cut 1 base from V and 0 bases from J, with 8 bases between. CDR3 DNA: TGTGCCAGCAGCTTGAGGCCGGGCTCTGGGGCCAACGTCCTGACTTTC. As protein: CASSLRPGSGANVLTF.

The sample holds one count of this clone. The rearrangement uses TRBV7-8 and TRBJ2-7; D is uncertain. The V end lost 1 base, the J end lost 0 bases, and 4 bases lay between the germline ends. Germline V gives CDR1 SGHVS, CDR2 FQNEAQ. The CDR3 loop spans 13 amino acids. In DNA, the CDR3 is TGTGCCAGCAGCTTAGACTTCTCCTACGAGCAGTACTTC. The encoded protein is CASSLDFSYEQYF.

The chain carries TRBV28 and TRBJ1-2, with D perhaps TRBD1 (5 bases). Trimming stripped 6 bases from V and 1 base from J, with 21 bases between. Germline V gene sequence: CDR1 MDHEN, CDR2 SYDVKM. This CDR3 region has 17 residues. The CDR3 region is CASRHLPRQRSNYGYTF. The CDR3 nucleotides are TGTGCCAGCAGACACCTACCCCGACAGAGGAGTAACTATGGCTACACCTTC.

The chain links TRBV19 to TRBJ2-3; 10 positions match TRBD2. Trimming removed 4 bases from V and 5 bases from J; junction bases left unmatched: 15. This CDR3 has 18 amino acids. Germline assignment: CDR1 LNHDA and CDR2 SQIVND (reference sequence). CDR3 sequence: CASSRPPSAGGRGDTQYF. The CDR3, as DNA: TGTGCCAGTAGTAGGCCTCCCTCAGCGGGAGGGAGAGGAGATACGCAGTATTTT.

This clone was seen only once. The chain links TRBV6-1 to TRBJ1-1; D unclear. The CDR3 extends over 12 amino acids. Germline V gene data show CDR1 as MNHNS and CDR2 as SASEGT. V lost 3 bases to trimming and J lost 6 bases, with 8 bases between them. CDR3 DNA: TGTGCCAGCAGTGACGGGTTTTCTGAAGCTTTCTTT. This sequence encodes CASSDGFSEAFF.

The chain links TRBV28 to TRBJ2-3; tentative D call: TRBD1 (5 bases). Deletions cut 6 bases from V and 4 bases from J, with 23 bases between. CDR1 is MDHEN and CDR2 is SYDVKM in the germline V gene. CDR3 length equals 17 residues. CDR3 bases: TGTGCCAGCAGGATTCAGGGATCTCTCGTATTGGCAGATACGCAGTATTTT. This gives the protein CASRIQGSLVLADTQYF. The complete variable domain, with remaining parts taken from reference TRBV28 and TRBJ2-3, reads DVKVTQSSRYLVKRTGEKVFLECVQDMDHENMFWYRQDPGLGLRLIYFSYDVKMKEKGDIPEGYSVSREKKERFSLILESASTNQTSMYLCASRIQGSLVLADTQYFGPGTRLTVL.

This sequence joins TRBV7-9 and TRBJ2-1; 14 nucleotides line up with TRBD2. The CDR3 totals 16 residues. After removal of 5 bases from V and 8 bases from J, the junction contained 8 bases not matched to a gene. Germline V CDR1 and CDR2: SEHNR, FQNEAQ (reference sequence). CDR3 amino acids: CASSRQPGLAGDEQFF. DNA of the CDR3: TGTGCCAGCAGCCGACAACCGGGACTAGCGGGAGATGAGCAGTTCTTC.